This T cell receptor (beta chain) was identified during a study of Ad26.COV2.S vaccination and SARS-CoV-2 variants. Stated treatment: some 20 received Ad26.COV2.S at low or high dose, single or two shots; 5 received placebo; per-sample allocation not given. After the first vaccine or placebo injection, samples were drawn on day 63. Germline lookup yields CDR1 SGHRS and CDR2 YFSETQ. There are 15 residues in the CDR3. V was trimmed by 2 bases and J by 3 bases, leaving 14 bases between them. Only in-frame clones appear in the TCRdb table, and some are missing; sequencing was by immunoSEQ multiplex PCR. Found here are 500,000 or so clones, about 88% of them singletons; the top ten hold approximately 2.5%.

This receptor was obtained from a person aged 18-65 years who received the Ad26.COV2.S COVID-19 vaccine or a placebo. This chain joins TRBV5-1 and TRBJ1-1, with no clear D. This material consisted of peripheral blood, taken in a trial of Ad26.COV2.S vaccine versus placebo. CDR3 in DNA: TGCGCCAGCAGCTTCGGGTTACTCAAGGACACTGAAGCTTTCTTT. Translating it yields CASSFGLLKDTEAFF.